This is a list of T cell receptor beta chains from one sample in a study of blood T cell repertoires in COVID-19. Sequencing used immunoSEQ multiplex PCR; TCRdb keeps in-frame clones, though not all of them. In the table there are 25,000 to 40,000 clones, roughly 85% of which are singletons. The specimen was peripheral blood. The receptor set was obtained from a woman aged 60-75 years with active COVID-19. The CDR3 runs from the conserved cysteine through the conserved F or W. D genes are given only for firm matches. Clone size is given for some rows only: seen once, a few or many times, or a class if the clone is expanded.

size: .; V: TRBV5-6; J: TRBJ2-1; D: TRBD1; DNA: TGTGCCAGCAGCTCGACAGGGTTGGGTTACAATGAGCAGTTCTTC; CDR3: CASSSTGLGYNEQFF
size: .; V: TRBV19; J: TRBJ2-3; D: .; DNA: TGTGCCAGTAGTAGTCAGCGGAACACAGATACGCAGTATTTT; CDR3: CASSSQRNTDTQYF
size: .; V: TRBV7-8; J: TRBJ1-1; D: TRBD1; DNA: TGTGCCAGCAGCTTAGACCAGGGGGCTGAAGCTTTCTTT; CDR3: CASSLDQGAEAFF
size: .; V: TRBV6-5; J: TRBJ2-7; D: .; DNA: TGTGCCACTAAACAGGGGCGGAGGGGCGAGCAGTACTTC; CDR3: CATKQGRRGEQYF
size: .; V: TRBV12-2; J: TRBJ1-4; D: .; DNA: TGTGCAAGTCGCTTAGTACAAAGGGGGCTAAATAATGAAAAACTGTTTTTT; CDR3: CASRLVQRGLNNEKLFF
size: .; V: TRBV10-3; J: TRBJ2-5; D: .; DNA: TGTGCCATCAGTGAGTTAGGGGAAGGAGAGACCCAGTACTTC; CDR3: CAISELGEGETQYF
size: .; V: TRBV2; J: TRBJ2-5; D: .; DNA: TGTGCCAGCAGTGCCTCCAGGGTTCAAGAGACCCAGTACTTC; CDR3: CASSASRVQETQYF
size: .; V: TRBV5-1; J: TRBJ2-7; D: TRBD1; DNA: TGCGCCAGCAGCCCGGGGACAGGGCTCTACGAGCAGTACTTC; CDR3: CASSPGTGLYEQYF
size: .; V: TRBV28; J: TRBJ1-5; D: TRBD1; DNA: TGTGCCAGCAGTCTACAGGGGGCAAGCAATCAGCCCCAGCATTTT; CDR3: CASSLQGASNQPQHF
size: .; V: TRBV6-6; J: TRBJ1-5; D: TRBD1; DNA: TGTGCCAGCAGTTACTTTCGACAGGGTTACAATCAGCCCCAGCATTTT; CDR3: CASSYFRQGYNQPQHF
size: .; V: TRBV6-6; J: TRBJ2-7; D: TRBD1; DNA: TGTGCCAGCAGGCGGGACAGGGGAGACGAGCAGTACTTC; CDR3: CASRRDRGDEQYF
size: .; V: TRBV5-1; J: TRBJ2-1; D: .; DNA: TGCGCCAGCAGCCCCGAGCCTGGTCTCCACAATGAGCAGTTCTTC; CDR3: CASSPEPGLHNEQFF
size: .; V: TRBV28; J: TRBJ1-2; D: .; DNA: TGTGGCGTCGGTTCTAACTATGGCTACACCTTC; CDR3: CGVGSNYGYTF
size: .; V: TRBV4-1; J: TRBJ2-5; D: TRBD2; DNA: TGCGCCAGCAGCCAAACCTTAGCTAGCGGGGGCCAAGAGACCCAGTACTTC; CDR3: CASSQTLASGGQETQYF
size: .; V: TRBV9; J: TRBJ2-1; D: TRBD2; DNA: TGTGCCAGCAGCGTAGCTTTTGAGGGAGGGGAGCAGTTCTTC; CDR3: CASSVAFEGGEQFF
size: .; V: TRBV5-6; J: TRBJ2-1; D: .; DNA: TGTGCCAGCCGTAGCGATTCATACAATGAGCAGTTCTTC; CDR3: CASRSDSYNEQFF
size: few; V: TRBV5-4; J: TRBJ2-3; D: .; DNA: TGTGCCAGCAGCTCCCTCGGGGATACGCAGTATTTT; CDR3: CASSSLGDTQYF
size: few; V: TRBV7-3; J: TRBJ2-3; D: .; DNA: TGTGCCAGCAGCGCGAAACTCGGGACATTCACAGATACGCAGTATTTT; CDR3: CASSAKLGTFTDTQYF
size: .; V: TRBV28; J: TRBJ1-4; D: TRBD1; DNA: TGTGCCAGCAGTCTTCGGGGGGGGACAGGGAATGAAAAACTGTTTTTT; CDR3: CASSLRGGTGNEKLFF
size: .; V: TRBV28; J: TRBJ2-2; D: TRBD2; DNA: TGTGCCAGCAGTTTAAGGGGACTAACTCACGGGGAGCTGTTTTTT; CDR3: CASSLRGLTHGELFF
size: few; V: TRBV7-9; J: TRBJ2-2; D: .; DNA: TGTGCCAGCGATCACGGCGGTACTAGTCACGACACCGGGGAGCTGTTTTTT; CDR3: CASDHGGTSHDTGELFF
size: .; V: TRBV2; J: TRBJ2-7; D: .; DNA: TGTGCCAGCAAGTATGGGGGCTCGAGCTCCTACGAGCAGTACTTC; CDR3: CASKYGGSSSYEQYF
size: few; V: TRBV5-5; J: TRBJ1-5; D: .; DNA: TGTGCCAGCAGCTTCGGACAAAACAATCAGCCCCAGCATTTT; CDR3: CASSFGQNNQPQHF
size: once; V: TRBV5-4; J: TRBJ2-5; D: .; DNA: TGTGCCAGCAGCCCACCTTACAGCCAAGAGACCCAGTACTTC; CDR3: CASSPPYSQETQYF
size: .; V: TRBV27; J: TRBJ1-2; D: TRBD1; DNA: TGTGCCAGCAGTTCCGAACCTCAGGGGGCGGGCGGCTACACCTTC; CDR3: CASSSEPQGAGGYTF
size: .; V: TRBV18; J: TRBJ2-7; D: .; DNA: TGTGCCAGCTCACCGTTGGGCGCTACGACCTACGAGCAGTACTTC; CDR3: CASSPLGATTYEQYF
size: .; V: TRBV6-2/TRBV6-3; J: TRBJ1-5; D: .; DNA: TGTGCCAGCAGTTACATGGGACTCTTAAGCAATCAGCCCCAGCATTTT; CDR3: CASSYMGLLSNQPQHF
size: .; V: TRBV19; J: TRBJ2-2; D: .; DNA: TGTGCCAGTAGTATAGTTTTCATTCAGGGAAGGACCGGGGAGCTGTTTTTT; CDR3: CASSIVFIQGRTGELFF
size: .; V: TRBV29-1; J: TRBJ1-1; D: .; DNA: TGCAGCGTTGTCCTGTTGGAGGACCGCACTGAAGCTTTCTTT; CDR3: CSVVLLEDRTEAFF
size: .; V: TRBV5-1; J: TRBJ2-1; D: .; DNA: TGCGCCAGCAGCTTGGTTACAGGGAGCTCCTACAATGAGCAGTTCTTC; CDR3: CASSLVTGSSYNEQFF
size: .; V: TRBV25-1; J: TRBJ2-3; D: TRBD1; DNA: TGTGCCAGCAGTGAGACCGGGACAGGGCGTATCACAGATACGCAGTATTTT; CDR3: CASSETGTGRITDTQYF
size: .; V: TRBV2; J: TRBJ1-5; D: .; DNA: TGTGCCAGCAGTGAATTTAGGGGTGGAAATAGCAATCAGCCCCAGCATTTT; CDR3: CASSEFRGGNSNQPQHF
size: .; V: TRBV27; J: TRBJ2-7; D: .; DNA: TGTGCCAGCAGCATAAGACAGGCCGGCGAGCAGTACTTC; CDR3: CASSIRQAGEQYF
size: .; V: TRBV2; J: TRBJ2-3; D: TRBD2; DNA: TGTGCCAGCAGTGTCCCGACTAGCGGGGGGGCTAGGACAGATACGCAGTATTTT; CDR3: CASSVPTSGGARTDTQYF
size: .; V: TRBV7-6; J: TRBJ2-1; D: .; DNA: TGTGCCAGCAGCTTAGATGCCGGGACTGGCTTCGATGAGCAGTTCTTC; CDR3: CASSLDAGTGFDEQFF
size: .; V: TRBV7-3; J: TRBJ2-7; D: .; DNA: TGTGCCAGCAGCTTAAGGGCGGGGGCAGACGAGCAGTACTTC; CDR3: CASSLRAGADEQYF
size: .; V: TRBV28; J: TRBJ2-7; D: TRBD1; DNA: TGTGCCAGCAGGCGGGCAGGGGGCGGGGAGCAGTACTTC; CDR3: CASRRAGGGEQYF
size: .; V: TRBV11-2; J: TRBJ1-1; D: .; DNA: TGTGCCAGCAGCCAACTTACAGAGAACACTGAAGCTTTCTTT; CDR3: CASSQLTENTEAFF
size: .; V: TRBV5-1; J: TRBJ2-5; D: .; DNA: TGCGCCAGCAGCTTGAGCTACAGGGTAAGGGACCAAGAGACCCAGTACTTC; CDR3: CASSLSYRVRDQETQYF
size: .; V: TRBV19; J: TRBJ2-7; D: TRBD1; DNA: TGTGCCAGTAGTACCGAGGGACAGGGAGCGCAGTACTTC; CDR3: CASSTEGQGAQYF
size: few; V: TRBV7-3; J: TRBJ2-1; D: .; DNA: TGTGCCAGCAGCTCCCCCGGGTGGGTTATATACAATGAGCAGTTCTTC; CDR3: CASSSPGWVIYNEQFF
size: once; V: TRBV10-3; J: TRBJ1-3; D: .; DNA: TGTGCCATCAGTGGCCAGAGAAACACCATATATTTT; CDR3: CAISGQRNTIYF